This is a list of T cell receptor beta chains from one sample in a study of blood T cell repertoires in COVID-19. This table comes from immunoSEQ multiplex PCR, and its TCRdb copy is limited to in-frame clones, with some not included. This table has approximately 130,000 clones, 60% to 80% appearing once. The sequenced sample consisted of peripheral blood. These TCRs come from a human donor in a cohort sampled during active COVID-19. Each CDR3 is given with its conserved first and last residue. Fields, in order: V gene, D gene, J gene, clone size, CDR3 DNA, CDR3 protein. The D gene is left open where the match is weak. A row's size may be missing; if present it is once, few, many or a size class.

V: TRBV6-5; D: .; J: TRBJ1-5; size: .; DNA: TGTGCCAGCAGGGACAGTAATAGCAATCAGCCCCAGCATTTT; CDR3: CASRDSNSNQPQHF
V: TRBV7-9; D: TRBD2; J: TRBJ2-7; size: few; DNA: TGTGCCAGCAGCGCTGGAATTAGCGGGAGGGCCAGCTACGAGCAGTACTTC; CDR3: CASSAGISGRASYEQYF
V: TRBV28; D: TRBD1; J: TRBJ1-4; size: .; DNA: TGTGCCGGGCGGAGACAGGGGTATGAAAAACTGTTTTTT; CDR3: CAGRRQGYEKLFF
V: TRBV30; D: .; J: TRBJ2-1; size: .; DNA: TGTGCCTGGAGCACAAAAGGGGTGAATGAGCAGTTCTTC; CDR3: CAWSTKGVNEQFF
V: TRBV15; D: TRBD2; J: TRBJ2-7; size: .; DNA: TGTGCCACCAGCATACTAGCGGGAGAAGACGAGCAGTACTTC; CDR3: CATSILAGEDEQYF
V: TRBV7-9; D: TRBD1; J: TRBJ1-2; size: once; DNA: TGTGCCAGCAGAGGACGGACAGGGAAAAACTATGGCTACACCTTC; CDR3: CASRGRTGKNYGYTF
V: TRBV11-2; D: .; J: TRBJ2-7; size: .; DNA: TGTGCCAGCAGCGAGACAATCGGCGTGGACGAGCAGTACTTC; CDR3: CASSETIGVDEQYF
V: TRBV12-3/TRBV12-4; D: .; J: TRBJ1-6; size: once; DNA: TGTGCCAGCAGCGCCCTGGACAGAGCACCCCTCCACTTT; CDR3: CASSALDRAPLHF
V: TRBV11-2; D: TRBD1; J: TRBJ2-7; size: many; DNA: TGTGCCAGCAGCCCCCGACAGGGTAGCAACGAGCAGTACTTC; CDR3: CASSPRQGSNEQYF
V: TRBV7-9; D: .; J: TRBJ2-7; size: .; DNA: TGTGCCAGCAGCTTAGCCGGGGGGCTAGTGGCCTACGAGCAGTACTTC; CDR3: CASSLAGGLVAYEQYF
V: TRBV12-2; D: .; J: TRBJ1-1; size: .; DNA: TGTGCAAGTCGCTTAGTAGCAGGGGCGAACACTGAAGCTTTCTTT; CDR3: CASRLVAGANTEAFF
V: TRBV5-6; D: TRBD1; J: TRBJ1-6; size: .; DNA: TGTGCCAGCAGCTTGAGGACAGGAACTAATTCACCCCTCCACTTT; CDR3: CASSLRTGTNSPLHF
V: TRBV7-2; D: .; J: TRBJ2-1; size: .; DNA: TGTGCCAGCAGCTTACTCCGGAGAGGCGAGCAGTTCTTC; CDR3: CASSLLRRGEQFF
V: TRBV9; D: .; J: TRBJ2-3; size: .; DNA: TGTGCCAGCAGCGTCCTCCGGGACTCGCGCACAGATACGCAGTATTTT; CDR3: CASSVLRDSRTDTQYF
V: TRBV10-3; D: TRBD2; J: TRBJ2-7; size: .; DNA: TGTGCCATCAGTGAGTCTTACGCGGGAGGTTACGAGCAGTACTTC; CDR3: CAISESYAGGYEQYF
V: TRBV19; D: .; J: TRBJ1-3; size: .; DNA: TGTGCCAGTAGTGCCCTACGCGGGGACGGAGGAAACACCATATATTTT; CDR3: CASSALRGDGGNTIYF
V: TRBV27; D: TRBD2; J: TRBJ2-7; size: .; DNA: TGTGCCAGCAGTCCTACTAGCGGGGGGACCTACGAGCAGTACTTC; CDR3: CASSPTSGGTYEQYF
V: TRBV21-1; D: .; J: TRBJ1-4; size: .; DNA: TGTGCCAGCAGCAAAGTGGGGCGCCGTGTCGAAAAACTGTTTTTT; CDR3: CASSKVGRRVEKLFF
V: TRBV27; D: TRBD1; J: TRBJ2-7; size: .; DNA: TGTGCCAGCGGGTTCCGGGACAGCTCCTACGAGCAGTACTTC; CDR3: CASGFRDSSYEQYF
V: TRBV19; D: TRBD1; J: TRBJ2-2; size: .; DNA: TGTGCCAGTAGTATAGACTCCGGGACAGGGGCCACCGGGGAGCTGTTTTTT; CDR3: CASSIDSGTGATGELFF
V: TRBV4-1; D: TRBD2; J: TRBJ2-7; size: .; DNA: TGCGCCAGCAGCCAAGAACTAGCGGGCAGCTACGAGCAGTACTTC; CDR3: CASSQELAGSYEQYF
V: TRBV13; D: TRBD2; J: TRBJ2-1; size: .; DNA: TGTGCCAGCAGCCGGGAGGGGCGGGAGCACGGGCAGTTCTTC; CDR3: CASSREGREHGQFF
V: TRBV4-2; D: .; J: TRBJ1-4; size: .; DNA: TGTGCCAGCAGCCAAGATGGCGGGGCAAGGGAAAAACTGTTTTTT; CDR3: CASSQDGGAREKLFF
V: TRBV27; D: .; J: TRBJ2-3; size: few; DNA: TGTGCCAGCAGTTTTAGGGGGAGGGGAGTTGGCACAGATACGCAGTATTTT; CDR3: CASSFRGRGVGTDTQYF
V: TRBV4-1; D: TRBD2; J: TRBJ2-7; size: .; DNA: TGCGCCAGCAGCCGTACTAGCGGGAGTGGATACGAGCAGTACTTC; CDR3: CASSRTSGSGYEQYF
V: TRBV11-2; D: .; J: TRBJ2-7; size: few; DNA: TGTGCCAGCAGCTTAGGGACAGTCTACGAGCAGTACTTC; CDR3: CASSLGTVYEQYF
V: TRBV6-5; D: .; J: TRBJ2-1; size: .; DNA: TGTGCCAGCAGTTACTCTAGCGGAGATCTCAATGAGCAGTTCTTC; CDR3: CASSYSSGDLNEQFF
V: TRBV5-6; D: .; J: TRBJ1-5; size: .; DNA: TGTGCCAGCAGCTTCCAGGGGACAAATCAGCCCCAGCATTTT; CDR3: CASSFQGTNQPQHF
V: TRBV2; D: .; J: TRBJ1-4; size: .; DNA: TGTGCCAGCGCGGGGGATGATAATGAAAAACTGTTTTTT; CDR3: CASAGDDNEKLFF
V: TRBV29-1; D: .; J: TRBJ1-1; size: .; DNA: TGCAGCGTTGTCCCTACGGACCCCACTCCGGACAGTCGGACGAACACTGAAGCTTTCTTT; CDR3: CSVVPTDPTPDSRTNTEAFF
V: TRBV5-1; D: .; J: TRBJ1-2; size: .; DNA: TGCGCCAGCAGCGACCAGGTTAACTATGGCTACACCTTC; CDR3: CASSDQVNYGYTF
V: TRBV19; D: TRBD1; J: TRBJ2-2; size: .; DNA: TGTGCCAGTAGTCCGCGACAGGGAAGGACCGGGGAGCTGTTTTTT; CDR3: CASSPRQGRTGELFF
V: TRBV10-3; D: .; J: TRBJ1-1; size: .; DNA: TGTGCCAGCGATGACAGGTCCATGAACACTGAAGCTTTCTTT; CDR3: CASDDRSMNTEAFF
V: TRBV1; D: .; J: TRBJ1-2; size: .; DNA: TGCACCAGCAGCCAGCGGACAACTCAATATGGCTACACCTTC; CDR3: CTSSQRTTQYGYTF
V: TRBV24-1; D: TRBD2; J: TRBJ2-2; size: .; DNA: TGTGCCACCAGTGGGCTAGCGGGAGCCTCGAACACCGGGGAGCTGTTTTTT; CDR3: CATSGLAGASNTGELFF
V: TRBV5-1; D: TRBD2; J: TRBJ2-7; size: few; DNA: TGCGCCAGCAGCTTGCGAGCGGGGGCCTCCTACGAGCAGTACTTC; CDR3: CASSLRAGASYEQYF
V: TRBV12-2; D: .; J: TRBJ1-5; size: .; DNA: TGTGCAAGTCGCTTAGGGGGACAGGGGGCGCGTCAGCCCCAGCATTTT; CDR3: CASRLGGQGARQPQHF
V: TRBV25-1; D: TRBD1; J: TRBJ1-6; size: .; DNA: TGTGCCAGCAGTGCAGGGGGCCGGCGGAATTCACCCCTCCACTTT; CDR3: CASSAGGRRNSPLHF
V: TRBV27; D: TRBD2; J: TRBJ2-7; size: .; DNA: TGTGCCAGCAGTCAGAGAGCGGGAGGGCCTTTCTACGAGCAGTACTTC; CDR3: CASSQRAGGPFYEQYF
V: TRBV7-9; D: .; J: TRBJ2-7; size: .; DNA: TGTGCCAGCAGCTTGCCGAGCTCCTACGAGCAGTACTTC; CDR3: CASSLPSSYEQYF
V: TRBV7-8; D: TRBD2; J: TRBJ2-7; size: once; DNA: TGTGCCAGCAGCTTAGCAGCGGGAGTCGCCGAGCAGTACTTC; CDR3: CASSLAAGVAEQYF
V: TRBV3-1/TRBV3-2; D: .; J: TRBJ1-5; size: few; DNA: TGTGCCAGCAGCCAAGAGACCGGGCAGCCCCAGCATTTT; CDR3: CASSQETGQPQHF
V: TRBV5-5; D: .; J: TRBJ1-1; size: .; DNA: TGTGCCAGCAGCGAGTTCGGGGGAGACACTGAAGCTTTCTTT; CDR3: CASSEFGGDTEAFF
V: TRBV15; D: .; J: TRBJ2-7; size: .; DNA: TGTGCCACCAGCGGTACGAACTCAAGTTCCTACTACGAGCAGTACTTC; CDR3: CATSGTNSSSYYEQYF
V: TRBV7-9; D: .; J: TRBJ2-7; size: .; DNA: TGTGCCAGCAGGGGGGCTATGGTCGAGCAGTACTTC; CDR3: CASRGAMVEQYF